What follows are 18 T cell receptor beta chains derived from one specimen sequenced in a study of T cell clonotyping in hematopoietic cell transplantation. Sequenced by immunoSEQ multiplex PCR; TCRdb stores in-frame clones only, minus some. This table holds 15,000 to 20,000 clones, 80% to 90% found once. Specimen: peripheral blood mononuclear cells. These TCRs come from a woman between 35 and 50 years old in good health. Some clones in this sample may be carry-over from other donors' samples.

J is TRBJ1-5 and V is TRBV30; 8 bases agree with TRBD1. The CDR3 totals 13 residues. Germline values: CDR1 GTSNPN, CDR2 SVGIG (reference sequence). Losses at the gene ends were 5 bases for V and 4 bases for J; bases not matched to a gene: 4. CDR3 sequence: CAWDRGRNQPQHF. CDR3 DNA sequence: TGTGCCTGGGACAGGGGACGGAATCAGCCCCAGCATTTT.

The rearrangement joins TRBV30 to TRBJ1-3; 7 bases agree with TRBD1. The V and J ends lost 7 bases and 4 bases, in that order; junction bases with no gene match: 13. Germline lookup yields CDR1 GTSNPN and CDR2 SVGIG (reference sequence). This CDR3 is 15 amino acids long. The CDR3 here is CASYFTGEGGNTIYF. In DNA form, the CDR3 reads TGTGCCTCCTACTTTACAGGGGAAGGGGGAAACACCATATATTTT. The full variable domain, rest sourced from reference TRBV30 and TRBJ1-3, is SQTIHQWPATLVQPVGSPLSLECTVEGTSNPNLYWYRQAAGRGLQLLFYSVGIGQISSEVPQNLSASRPQDRQFILSSKKLLLSDSGFYLCASYFTGEGGNTIYFGEGSWLTVV.

The chain has TRBV7-2 and TRBJ2-5; D call uncertain. Trimming cost V 4 bases and J 9 bases, with 15 bases left between them. CDR1 is SGHTA, CDR2 FQGNSA, per germline. There are 13 residues in the CDR3. The CDR3 nucleotides read TGTGCCAGCAGCTACTACACGGACCGTGCCCAGTACTTC. It specifies CASSYYTDRAQYF.

This clone was detected only a few times. The chain employs TRBV9 and TRBJ2-2, with D perhaps TRBD2 (5 bases). This CDR3 is built from 16 residues. Germline-derived CDR1 and CDR2 are SGDLS and YYNGEE. Trimming took off 3 bases at V and 0 bases at J, with 12 bases between the two ends. The CDR3 nucleotides read TGTGCCAGCAGCGGAGGGTTGGGATCGAACACCGGGGAGCTGTTTTTT. Encoded protein: CASSGGLGSNTGELFF.

Notes on this clone: Different DNA sequences within this sample yield the same CDR3. The chain has TRBV5-6 and TRBJ1-5, with D hard to call. V shed 0 bases and J shed 1 base, with 2 bases lying between them. There are 13 residues in the CDR3. Per germline, CDR1 SGHDT and CDR2 YYEEEE. Here the CDR3 reads CASSLASNQPQHF. CDR3 DNA sequence: TGTGCCAGCAGCTTGGCGAGCAATCAGCCCCAGCATTTT. Supplemented by reference TRBV5-6 and TRBJ1-5, the full variable domain reads DAGVTQSPTHLIKTRGQQVTLRCSPKSGHDTVSWYQQALGQGPQFIFQYYEEEERQRGNFPDRFSGHQFPNYSSELNVNALLLGDSALYLCASSLASNQPQHFGDGTRLSIL.

The chain links TRBV28 to TRBJ2-7; no clear D. V lost 3 bases and J 2 bases, leaving 5 bases between the germline ends. The length of the CDR3 is 12 residues. Germline V gene sequence: CDR1 MDHEN, CDR2 SYDVKM. CDR3 bases: TGTGCCAGCAGTTTCTCCGCCTACGAGCAGTACTTC. This encodes CASSFSAYEQYF. The variable domain in full, completed from reference TRBV28 and TRBJ2-7, reads DVKVTQSSRYLVKRTGEKVFLECVQDMDHENMFWYRQDPGLGLRLIYFSYDVKMKEKGDIPEGYSVSREKKERFSLILESASTNQTSMYLCASSFSAYEQYFGPGTRLTVT.

The CDR3 protein is CAWSADRGFYGYTF. CDR3 in DNA: TGTGCCTGGAGTGCCGACAGGGGTTTCTATGGCTACACCTTC. This rearrangement joins TRBV30 to TRBJ1-2; 8 bases agree with TRBD1. After removal of 1 base from V and 4 bases from J, the junction contained 5 bases not matched to a gene. Looked up from germline, CDR1 is GTSNPN and CDR2 is SVGIG (reference sequence). This CDR3 spans 14 amino acids.

J is TRBJ2-7 and V is TRBV7-2; 9 nucleotides line up with TRBD2. Trimming removed 7 bases from V and 0 bases from J; junction bases left unmatched: 10. The CDR3 covers 16 residues. CDR1 is SGHTA and CDR2 is FQGNSA in the germline V gene. Here the CDR3 DNA reads TGTGCCAGCACCGTAGCGGGGGTGACCGACTCCTACGAGCAGTACTTC. Translated: CASTVAGVTDSYEQYF. The full variable domain, in which reference TRBV7-2 and TRBJ2-7 provide the parts outside the CDR3, is GAGVSQSPSNKVTEKGKDVELRCDPISGHTALYWYRQSLGQGLEFLIYFQGNSAPDKSGLPSDRFSAERTGGSVSTLTIQRTQQEDSAVYLCASTVAGVTDSYEQYFGPGTRLTVT.

This chain links TRBV5-1 with TRBJ1-4; 8 bases map to TRBD1. The trim removed 4 bases at V and 4 bases at J, leaving 6 bases unmatched. Germline values: CDR1 SGHRS, CDR2 YFSETQ. The CDR3 is 15 residues long. The CDR3 DNA is TGCGCCAGCAGCCCCCGGGACAGGTATAATGAAAAACTGTTTTTT. This gives the protein CASSPRDRYNEKLFF.

This chain joins TRBV7-9 and TRBJ2-7; D remains ambiguous. Germline-derived CDR1 and CDR2 are SEHNR and FQNEAQ (reference sequence). The CDR3 spans 14 residues. Trimming took off 2 bases at V and 7 bases at J, with 15 bases between the two ends. The CDR3 sequence: CASSLYGSSLEQYF. CDR3 nucleotide sequence: TGTGCCAGCAGCTTATATGGCAGTTCTTTAGAGCAGTACTTC.

This chain links TRBV27 with TRBJ2-7, with D possibly matching TRBD2 (7 bases). CDR1 and CDR2 (germline): MNHEY, SMNVEV (reference sequence). The CDR3 has 15 amino acids. The V end lost 8 bases, the J end lost 1 base, and 18 bases lay between the germline ends. CDR3 nucleotides: TGTGCCAGCGCTTTCGCGGGGGCAGGGTCCTACGAGCAGTACTTC. Amino acid sequence: CASAFAGAGSYEQYF.

This clone has just a few counts. J is TRBJ1-1 and V is TRBV6-6; weak D call: TRBD1 (5 bases). Germline loops: CDR1 MNHNY, CDR2 SVGAGI (reference sequence). Trimming cost V 6 bases and J 6 bases, with 14 bases left between them. The CDR3 contains 13 residues. Written as DNA, the CDR3 is TGTGCCAGCAGCCCCAGGGCGCTGGCTGAAGCTTTCTTT. This codes for CASSPRALAEAFF.

The rearrangement links TRBV10-3 to TRBJ2-7; TRBD1 aligns across 10 bases. Trimming cost V 6 bases and J 5 bases; bases outside gene matches: 4. Germline V CDR1 and CDR2: ENHRY, SYGVKD. The CDR3 length is 13 residues. CDR3 DNA: TGTGCCATCAGGGGGACAGGGGTCCACGAGCAGTACTTC. This encodes CAIRGTGVHEQYF.

This clone was counted only a few times. The chain uses TRBV6-6 and TRBJ1-3; possible D gene TRBD1, 5 bases. The CDR3 is 13 amino acids. V was clipped by 4 bases and J by 4 bases, with 8 bases between them. CDR1 and CDR2 from the germline V gene are MNHNY and SVGAGI (reference sequence). The CDR3 region is CASSLGDGNTIYF. As DNA, the CDR3 is TGTGCCAGCAGTTTAGGGGACGGAAACACCATATATTTT.

The V call is TRBV28, the J call TRBJ1-2; 9 bases are shared with TRBD1. CDR1 MDHEN and CDR2 SYDVKM come from the germline V gene. The ends lost 7 bases at V and 5 bases at J; junction bases unmatched: 5. The CDR3 length is 13 residues. In DNA form, the CDR3 reads TGTGCCAGCAACGGACAGGGGCGGTATGGCTACACCTTC. As protein: CASNGQGRYGYTF.

This CDR3 reads CASSVMDNEQFF. The CDR3 coding sequence is TGTGCCAGCAGCGTAATGGACAATGAGCAGTTCTTC. The chain combines TRBV9 with TRBJ2-1; D remains unclear. The germline V gene has CDR1 SGDLS and CDR2 YYNGEE. The CDR3 is 12 residues long. Trimming took off 1 base at V and 5 bases at J, with 4 bases between the two ends.

This sequence joins TRBV30 and TRBJ1-2; weak D call: TRBD1 (6 bases). Germline CDR1 and CDR2: GTSNPN and SVGIG (reference sequence). This CDR3 region has 13 residues. Trimming stripped 7 bases from V and 4 bases from J, with 16 bases between. The chain's CDR3 is CASPGEARYGYTF. As DNA, the CDR3 is TGTGCCTCCCCAGGGGAGGCCCGCTATGGCTACACCTTC.

The chain recombines TRBV11-3 with TRBJ2-7, with D perhaps TRBD1 (6 bases). The germline V gene encodes CDR1 SGHNT and CDR2 YENEEA. V shed 5 bases and J shed 2 bases, with 16 bases lying between them. The CDR3 spans 15 residues. CDR3 DNA sequence: TGTGCCAGCAGCCCAGGGGCTGGGAGCACCTACGAGCAGTACTTC. Protein sequence: CASSPGAGSTYEQYF. The complete variable domain, with remaining parts taken from reference TRBV11-3 and TRBJ2-7, reads EAGVVQSPRYKIIEKKQPVAFWCNPISGHNTLYWYLQNLGQGPELLIRYENEEAVDDSQLPKDRFSAERLKGVDSTLKIQPAELGDSAVYLCASSPGAGSTYEQYFGPGTRLTVT.